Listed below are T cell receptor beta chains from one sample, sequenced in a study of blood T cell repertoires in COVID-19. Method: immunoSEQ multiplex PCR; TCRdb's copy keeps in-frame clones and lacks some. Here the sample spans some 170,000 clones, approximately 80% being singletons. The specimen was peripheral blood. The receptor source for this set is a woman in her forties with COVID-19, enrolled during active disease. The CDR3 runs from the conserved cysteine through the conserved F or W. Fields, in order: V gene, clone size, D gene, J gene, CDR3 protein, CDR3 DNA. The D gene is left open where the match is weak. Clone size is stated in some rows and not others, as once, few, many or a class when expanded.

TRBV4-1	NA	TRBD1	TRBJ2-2	CASSQGAGGLNTGELFF	TGCGCCAGCAGCCAAGGTGCAGGGGGCCTGAACACCGGGGAGCTGTTTTTT
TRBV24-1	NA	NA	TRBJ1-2	CATSDLAVYGYTF	TGTGCCACCAGTGATTTGGCGGTCTATGGCTACACCTTC
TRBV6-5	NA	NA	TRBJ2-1	CASSYQGQPGYNEQFF	TGTGCCAGCAGTTACCAGGGGCAGCCAGGGTACAATGAGCAGTTCTTC
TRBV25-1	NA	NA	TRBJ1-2	CASSEGARGYTF	TGTGCCAGCAGTGAGGGGGCTAGGGGCTACACCTTC
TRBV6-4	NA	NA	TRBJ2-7	CASSAGTTYEQYF	TGTGCCAGCAGTGCCGGGACAACCTACGAGCAGTACTTC
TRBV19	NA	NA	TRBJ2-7	CASRSYSNEQYF	TGTGCCAGTAGGTCCTACAGCAACGAGCAGTACTTC
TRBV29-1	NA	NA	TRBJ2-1	CSVAEGSLYNEQFF	TGCAGCGTTGCCGAGGGAAGCCTCTACAATGAGCAGTTCTTC
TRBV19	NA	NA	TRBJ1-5	CASSIGRGTPQHF	TGTGCCAGTAGTATAGGACGCGGTACGCCCCAGCATTTT
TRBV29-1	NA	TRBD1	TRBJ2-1	CSVELRDRVLGNEQFF	TGCAGCGTTGAATTGAGGGACAGGGTATTAGGCAATGAGCAGTTCTTC
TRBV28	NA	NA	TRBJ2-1	CASSPTGRNEQFF	TGTGCCAGCAGTCCAACAGGGCGCAATGAGCAGTTCTTC
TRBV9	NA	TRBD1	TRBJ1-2	CASADRVYGYTF	TGTGCCAGCGCGGACAGGGTCTATGGCTACACCTTC
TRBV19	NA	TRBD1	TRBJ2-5	CASQGQGRETQYF	TGTGCCAGTCAGGGACAGGGTCGAGAGACCCAGTACTTC
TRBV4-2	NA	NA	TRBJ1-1	CASSQGPGGDHTEAFF	TGTGCCAGCAGCCAAGGACCGGGGGGGGACCACACTGAAGCTTTCTTT
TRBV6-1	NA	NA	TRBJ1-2	CASSELNYGYTF	TGTGCCAGCAGTGAATTAAACTATGGCTACACCTTC
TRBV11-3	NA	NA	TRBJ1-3	CASSLSGSGNTIYF	TGTGCCAGCAGCTTATCCGGCTCTGGAAACACCATATATTTT
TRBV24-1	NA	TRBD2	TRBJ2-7	CATSTGGPNEQYF	TGTGCCACCAGTACGGGAGGGCCCAACGAGCAGTACTTC
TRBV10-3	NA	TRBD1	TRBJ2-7	CAIRGDRRDEQYF	TGTGCCATCAGGGGGGACAGGAGGGACGAGCAGTACTTC
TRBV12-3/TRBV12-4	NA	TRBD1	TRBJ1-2	CASSFDRGAGYTF	TGTGCCAGCAGCTTTGACAGGGGCGCTGGCTACACCTTC
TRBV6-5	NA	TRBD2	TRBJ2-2	CASSYKTGGNGELFF	TGTGCCAGCAGTTACAAAACCGGGGGGAACGGGGAGCTGTTTTTT
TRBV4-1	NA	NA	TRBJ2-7	CASSRFGESYEQYF	TGCGCCAGCAGCCGATTCGGGGAATCCTACGAGCAGTACTTC
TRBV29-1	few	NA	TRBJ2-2	CSVEAGWTGELFF	TGCAGCGTTGAGGCTGGTTGGACCGGGGAGCTGTTTTTT
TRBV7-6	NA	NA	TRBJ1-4	CASSPVPRGEKLFF	TGTGCCAGCAGTCCCGTCCCCCGGGGGGAAAAACTGTTTTTT